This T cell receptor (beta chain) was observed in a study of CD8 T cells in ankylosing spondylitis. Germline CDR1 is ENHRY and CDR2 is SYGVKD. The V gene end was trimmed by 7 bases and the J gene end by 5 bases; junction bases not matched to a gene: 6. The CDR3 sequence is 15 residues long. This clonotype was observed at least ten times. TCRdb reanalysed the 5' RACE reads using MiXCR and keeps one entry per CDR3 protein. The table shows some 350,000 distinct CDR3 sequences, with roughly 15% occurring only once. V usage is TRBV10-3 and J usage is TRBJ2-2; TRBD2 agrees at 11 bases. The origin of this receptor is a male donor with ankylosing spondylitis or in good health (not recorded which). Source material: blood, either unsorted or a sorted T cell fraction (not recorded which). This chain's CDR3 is CAITALAGDTGELFF. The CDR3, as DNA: TGTGCCATCACCGCACTAGCGGGGGATACCGGGGAGCTGTTTTTT.